There are many counts of the clone carrying this TCR beta chain. Method: immunoSEQ multiplex PCR; TCRdb's copy keeps in-frame clones and lacks some. The sample lists around 250,000 clones, roughly 85% occurring once. The ends were cut back, 2 bases at V and 6 bases at J, with 11 bases in the middle. The germline V gene encodes CDR1 MNHNS and CDR2 SASEGT. The CDR3 is 14 amino acids. This sample was included in a study of blood T cell repertoires in COVID-19. The chain has TRBV6-1 and TRBJ2-1, with D possibly being TRBD1 (6 bases). Sample: peripheral blood. The receptor's source is a man aged 30-40 years who had recovered from COVID-19. The chain's CDR3 is CASSERKTGNEQFF. In nucleotides, the CDR3 is TGTGCCAGCAGTGAACGCAAGACAGGCAATGAGCAGTTCTTC.